The 15 T cell receptor beta chains given below trace back to one sample, sequenced in a study of type 1 regulatory T cells. The antigens for these receptors are not known. TCRdb recomputed calls from the reads with MiXCR, one row per CDR3 protein. The repertoire has 55,000 to 65,000 distinct CDR3 sequences, roughly 60% of them found once; the top ten carry 1.5% to 2%. The sequencing sample was made of cultured non-Tr1 T cells, either the whole culture or a sorted T cell fraction (not recorded which). The receptor source for this set is a human donor in good health.

In DNA form, the CDR3 reads TGTGCCAGCAGCTTTAAGGATTCGAGGAGAGATACGCAGTATTTT. Protein sequence: CASSFKDSRRDTQYF. The rearrangement uses TRBV7-8 and TRBJ2-3, with D hard to call. The V gene lost 3 bases and the J gene lost 5 bases, with 15 bases spanning the gap. Germline CDR1 and CDR2: SGHVS and FQNEAQ. CDR3 length equals 15 residues.

The J gene is TRBJ1-5, the V gene TRBV4-1; no firm D call. Per germline, CDR1 MGHRA and CDR2 YSYEKL. The ends were cut back, 1 base at V and 3 bases at J, with 10 bases in the middle. CDR3 length equals 15 residues. The CDR3 nucleotides are TGCGCCAGCAGCCAAGGTTTACAGAACAATCAGCCCCAGCATTTT. This gives the protein CASSQGLQNNQPQHF.

V is TRBV10-1 and J is TRBJ1-6; D not certain. CDR3 length: 12 residues. The ends were cut back, 4 bases at V and 9 bases at J, with 7 bases in the middle. In germline, CDR1 is WNHNN, CDR2 SYGVQD (reference sequence). In nucleotides, the CDR3 is TGCGCCAGCAGTGTTATGGGTTCACCCCTCCACTTT. It translates to CASSVMGSPLHF.

This clonotype occurred many times. The rearrangement uses TRBV27 and TRBJ2-7; 8 bases map to TRBD1. This CDR3 has 13 amino acids. J lost 6 bases, V lost 4 bases, and 5 bases had no gene match. Germline-derived CDR1 and CDR2 are MNHEY and SMNVEV (reference sequence). CDR3 protein: CASSWRTGLEQYF. Written as DNA, the CDR3 is TGTGCCAGCAGTTGGAGGACAGGGCTCGAGCAGTACTTC.

The chain has TRBV20-1 and TRBJ2-3; the match to TRBD2 covers 8 bases. The junction had 6 bases not matched to a gene; V was cut back by 4 bases and J by 3 bases. This CDR3 region has 14 residues. The germline V gene has CDR1 DFQATT and CDR2 SNEGSKA (reference sequence). The CDR3 loop reads CSATFGGRTDTQYF. CDR3 bases: TGCAGTGCTACCTTTGGCGGGAGGACAGATACGCAGTATTTT.

This clonotype was detected a few times. V usage is TRBV5-1 and J usage is TRBJ2-2; TRBD1 is a possible D gene (5 bases). The germline V gene has CDR1 SGHRS and CDR2 YFSETQ. V lost 2 bases and J 3 bases, leaving 11 bases between the germline ends. This CDR3 is 15 amino acids long. DNA for the CDR3: TGCGCCAGCAGCTTTGGACCAGGGTACACCGGGGAGCTGTTTTTT. Translation gives CASSFGPGYTGELFF.

Comments on this clonotype: An end of the junction differs from the germline gene, which may be a read error. The gene calls are TRBV2 and TRBJ1-3; no firm D call. There are 13 residues in the CDR3. CDR1 and CDR2 from the germline V gene are SNHLY and FYNNEI. CDR3 coding DNA: TGTGCCAGCGAATCGGATGTTGGAGACACCATATATTTT. Encoded protein: CASESDVGDTIYF.

CDR3 in amino acids: CASSQDGRAGGELFF. In nucleotides, the CDR3 is TGCGCCAGCAGCCAAGATGGCAGGGCTGGCGGGGAGCTGTTTTTT. The genes are TRBV4-1 and TRBJ2-2; D perhaps matches TRBD1 (5 bases). In germline, CDR1 is MGHRA, CDR2 YSYEKL. Between the trimmed V and J ends, which lost 0 bases and 7 bases, there was a span of 12 bases. This CDR3 contains 15 residues.

This clonotype appeared a single time. The chain is built from TRBV19 and TRBJ2-7; 8 nucleotides line up with TRBD1. Germline loops: CDR1 LNHDA, CDR2 SQIVND (reference sequence). V lost 5 bases, J lost 3 bases, and 6 bases stayed unmatched. This CDR3 is 14 amino acids long. The CDR3 reads CASSAPDRGYEQYF. The CDR3 nucleotides are TGTGCCAGTAGTGCCCCCGACAGGGGCTACGAGCAGTACTTC. The full variable domain, completed using reference TRBV19 and TRBJ2-7, is DGGITQSPKYLFRKEGQNVTLSCEQNLNHDAMYWYRQDPGQGLRLIYYSQIVNDFQKGDIAEGYSVSREKKESFPLTVTSAQKNPTAFYLCASSAPDRGYEQYFGPGTRLTVT.

This clonotype has only a few counts. The chain has TRBV29-1 and TRBJ2-5; 7 bases are a match to TRBD2. CDR3 length: 10 amino acids. Germline CDR1 reads SQVTM; CDR2 reads ANQGSEA. CDR3 loop: CGGGEETQYF. The CDR3 DNA reads TGCGGGGGAGGGGAGGAGACCCAGTACTTC. Full variable domain (remainder filled in from reference TRBV29-1 and TRBJ2-5): SAVISQKPSRDICQRGTSLTIQCQVDSQVTMMFWYRQQPGQSLTLIATANQGSEATYESGFVIDKFPISRPNLTFSTLTVSNMSPEDSSIYLCGGGEETQYFGPGTRLLVL.

This clonotype was picked up one time. This chain uses TRBV3-1 with TRBJ1-2; a weak D match, TRBD1 (5 bases). V was clipped by 0 bases and J by 6 bases, with 11 bases between them. This CDR3 region has 14 residues. CDR1 and CDR2 (germline): LGHDT, YNNKEL (reference sequence). The CDR3 DNA is TGTGCCAGCAGCCAAGATCGGCGGGGCAATGGCTACACCTTC. It encodes CASSQDRRGNGYTF. Based on the CDR3 plus reference TRBV3-1 and TRBJ1-2, the full variable domain is DTAVSQTPKYLVTQMGNDKSIKCEQNLGHDTMYWYKQDSKKFLKIMFSYNNKELIINETVPNRFSPKSPDKAHLNLHINSLELGDSAVYFCASSQDRRGNGYTFGSGTRLTVV.

A few counts support this clonotype. CDR3 sequence: CASSYSFGGSMFESSGANVLTF. CDR3 bases: TGTGCCAGCAGTTACTCGTTTGGTGGGTCCATGTTTGAGAGCTCTGGGGCCAACGTCCTGACTTTC. V and J are TRBV6-5 and TRBJ2-6, with no clear D. Germline V gene data show CDR1 as MNHEY and CDR2 as SVGAGI. The CDR3 has 22 residues. The V and J ends lost 0 bases and 0 bases respectively, with 24 bases between them.

The rearrangement joins TRBV3-1 to TRBJ1-3, with no clear D. CDR3 length: 12 residues. From germline, CDR1 is LGHDT and CDR2 YNNKEL (reference sequence). V lost 3 bases to trimming and J lost 8 bases, with 8 bases between them. Written as DNA, the CDR3 is TGTGCCAGCAGCCAGAGGTCGCACACCATATATTTT. Translating it yields CASSQRSHTIYF.

The V and J genes are TRBV2 and TRBJ2-1; TRBD1 might be the D (6 bases). This CDR3 contains 15 residues. V lost 8 bases, J lost 0 bases, and 14 bases lay in between. Germline CDR1 SNHLY, CDR2 FYNNEI. The DNA of the CDR3 is TGTGCCAGCCGGGCCACGGACAGCTCCTACAATGAGCAGTTCTTC. It specifies CASRATDSSYNEQFF.

The rearrangement links TRBV5-6 to TRBJ1-2; possibly TRBD1 for D (6 bases). CDR3 length equals 15 residues. With 4 bases removed from V and 4 bases from J, the gap between germline ends came to 17 bases. Germline assignment: CDR1 SGHDT and CDR2 YYEEEE. Here the CDR3 reads CASSEAGVGSYGYTF. CDR3 nucleotides: TGTGCCAGCAGCGAAGCAGGGGTGGGGAGCTATGGCTACACCTTC.